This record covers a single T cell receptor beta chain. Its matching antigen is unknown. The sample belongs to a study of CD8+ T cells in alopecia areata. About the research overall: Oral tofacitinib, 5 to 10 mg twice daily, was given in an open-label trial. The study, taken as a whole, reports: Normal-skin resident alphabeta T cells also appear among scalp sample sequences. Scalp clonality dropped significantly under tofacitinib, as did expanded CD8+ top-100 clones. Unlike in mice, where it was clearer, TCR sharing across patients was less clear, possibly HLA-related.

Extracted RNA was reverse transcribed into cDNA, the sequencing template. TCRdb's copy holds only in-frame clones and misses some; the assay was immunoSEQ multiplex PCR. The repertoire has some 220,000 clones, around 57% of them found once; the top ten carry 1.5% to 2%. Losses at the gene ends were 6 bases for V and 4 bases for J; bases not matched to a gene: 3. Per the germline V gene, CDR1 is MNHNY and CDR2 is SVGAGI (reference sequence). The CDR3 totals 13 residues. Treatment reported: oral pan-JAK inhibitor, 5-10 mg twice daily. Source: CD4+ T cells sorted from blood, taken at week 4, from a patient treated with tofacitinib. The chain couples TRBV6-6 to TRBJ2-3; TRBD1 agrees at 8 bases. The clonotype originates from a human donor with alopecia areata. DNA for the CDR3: TGTGCCAGCAGGACGACAGGGGCAGATACGCAGTATTTT. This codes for CASRTTGADTQYF.